This passage covers 27 T cell receptor beta chains from one sample sequenced in a study of blood T cells in healthy people across ages. PCR was performed a second time for about 7 to 11 cycles using a sample-barcoded 5' primer and a J-beta primer mix. From the 5' RACE reads, TCRdb called clonotypes with MiXCR, one entry per CDR3 protein. Of about 650,000 distinct CDR3 sequences in the sample, 45% to 60% are singletons; the top ten hold roughly 14%. Material for sequencing was blood. These receptor sequences come from a woman aged 80 or older in good health.

The rearrangement joins TRBV5-1 to TRBJ1-2; no clear D. Germline V gene lookup returns CDR1 SGHRS and CDR2 YFSETQ. Trimming stripped 4 bases from V and 8 bases from J, with 12 bases between. CDR3 length: 12 amino acids. The CDR3 here is CASSPEAGGYTF. In nucleotides, the CDR3 is TGCGCCAGCAGCCCTGAGGCGGGGGGCTACACCTTC.

The count of this clonotype is one. The gene calls are TRBV24-1 and TRBJ2-3, with TRBD2 matching 8 bases. V lost 0 bases, J lost 4 bases, and 14 bases stayed unmatched. CDR1 and CDR2 (germline): KGHDR, SFDVKD. The CDR3 contains 19 residues. The CDR3 coding sequence is TGTGCCACCAGTGATTTGCCCGGGAGGGCCACCTTTCACCCAGATACGCAGTATTTT. This codes for CATSDLPGRATFHPDTQYF.

This clonotype has more than one count but fewer than ten. The chain couples TRBV7-9 to TRBJ2-3; D is ambiguous. CDR1 is SEHNR and CDR2 is FQNEAQ in the germline V gene (reference sequence). The CDR3 is 13 residues long. Trimming took 4 bases from V and 8 from J, leaving 13 bases between them. The CDR3 here is CASSSGPIGTQYF. For the CDR3, the DNA is TGTGCCAGCAGCTCCGGGCCTATTGGTACGCAGTATTTT.

V gene TRBV3-1 combines with J gene TRBJ2-7; D is unresolved. This CDR3 comprises 14 residues. Germline CDR1 LGHDT, CDR2 YNNKEL (reference sequence). V lost 3 bases and J lost 0, with 9 bases in between. CDR3 amino acids: CASSQEQFSYEQYF. The CDR3, as DNA: TGTGCCAGCAGCCAGGAACAGTTCTCCTACGAGCAGTACTTC.

The gene calls are TRBV6-1 and TRBJ2-1; TRBD2 agrees at 12 bases. CDR1 is MNHNS and CDR2 is SASEGT in the germline V gene. The J segment lost 8 bases and the V segment lost 6 bases, leaving 14 bases of the junction unmatched. The CDR3 contains 17 residues. The chain's CDR3 is CASRGGSSGRAIHEQFF. In nucleotides, the CDR3 is TGTGCCAGCAGAGGGGGGTCTAGCGGGAGGGCCATCCATGAGCAGTTCTTC.

CDR3 DNA: TGTGCCAGCAGCTTAACAGCGGGGGTAACAGATACGCAGTATTTT. It is translated as CASSLTAGVTDTQYF. The chain combines TRBV7-9 with TRBJ2-3; 8 nucleotides line up with TRBD2. In germline, CDR1 is SEHNR, CDR2 FQNEAQ (reference sequence). V lost 2 bases, J lost 3 bases, and 4 bases stayed unmatched. CDR3 length: 15 amino acids.

This chain links TRBV10-3 with TRBJ1-1, with D possibly TRBD1 on 6 matching bases. Looked up from germline, CDR1 is ENHRY and CDR2 is SYGVKD. The CDR3 sequence is 14 residues long. V was clipped by 4 bases and J by 4 bases, with 13 bases between them. The CDR3 region is CAISGGGASTEAFF. The CDR3 DNA is TGTGCCATCAGTGGGGGGGGCGCGTCCACTGAAGCTTTCTTT.

The V gene is TRBV12-3 or TRBV12-4, the J gene TRBJ1-2; no firm D call. The CDR3 spans 12 residues. Between the trimmed V and J ends, which lost 5 bases and 8 bases, there was a span of 12 bases. The CDR3 here is CASSRGPIGYTF. The CDR3 DNA reads TGTGCCAGCAGTCGAGGACCAATCGGCTACACCTTC.

In its sample, this clonotype was seen a few times. CDR3 sequence reads: CSARVLTSGLKVYEQYF. For the CDR3, the DNA is TGCAGTGCTAGAGTTCTCACCTCGGGACTAAAAGTTTACGAGCAGTACTTC. This chain uses TRBV20-1 with TRBJ2-7; 7 nucleotides match TRBD2. V lost 1 base to trimming and J lost 4 bases; unmatched junction nucleotides: 16. The CDR3 consists of 17 residues. Germline CDR1 is DFQATT and CDR2 is SNEGSKA (reference sequence).

The J gene is TRBJ2-1, the V gene TRBV7-9, with 10 bases identical to TRBD2. The CDR3 is made up of 16 amino acids. CDR1 is SEHNR, CDR2 FQNEAQ, per germline (reference sequence). The V and J ends lost 5 bases and 6 bases, in that order; junction bases with no gene match: 10. CDR3 sequence (DNA): TGTGCCAGCAGCCCATTGACAGCGGGAGGGCCCAATGAGCAGTTCTTC. This sequence encodes CASSPLTAGGPNEQFF.

This clonotype was picked up a small number of times. The J gene is TRBJ2-3, the V gene TRBV7-9; D uncertain. CDR3 length equals 14 residues. CDR1 SEHNR and CDR2 FQNEAQ come from the germline V gene (reference sequence). V was trimmed by 3 bases and J by 5 bases, leaving 12 bases between them. The CDR3 is CASSFGPTGDTQYF. For the CDR3, the DNA is TGTGCCAGCAGCTTCGGGCCGACCGGAGATACGCAGTATTTT. The complete variable domain, with remaining parts taken from reference TRBV7-9 and TRBJ2-3, reads DTGVSQNPRHKITKRGQNVTFRCDPISEHNRLYWYRQTLGQGPEFLTYFQNEAQLEKSRLLSDRFSAERPKGSFSTLEIQRTEQGDSAMYLCASSFGPTGDTQYFGPGTRLTVL.

J is TRBJ2-4 and V is TRBV10-3; 12 bases agree with TRBD1. The J call is doubtful: the DNA matches TRBJ2-7 better. This CDR3 is 17 amino acids long. The germline V gene has CDR1 ENHRY and CDR2 SYGVKD. In nucleotides, the CDR3 is TGTGCCATTTCGGGACAGGGGGCTGCTAGCGGTTACTACGAGCAGTACTTC. Amino acid sequence: CAISGQGAASGYYEQYF.

This sequence joins TRBV24-1 and TRBJ2-7, with D uncertain. The last part of the DNA fits TRBJ2-5 better; the J call may be wrong. Germline CDR1 KGHDR, CDR2 SFDVKD. This CDR3 contains 15 residues. CDR3 in amino acids: CATSDRAVGLETQYF. CDR3 nucleotide sequence: TGTGCCACCAGTGATAGGGCGGTCGGGTTGGAGACCCAGTACTTC.

This clonotype was detected only a few times. This chain uses TRBV25-1 with TRBJ1-4; TRBD1 might be the D (5 bases). Germline V gene sequence: CDR1 MGHDK, CDR2 SYGVNS. This CDR3 has 13 amino acids. V dropped 7 bases and J dropped 7 bases, with 13 bases sitting between them. The CDR3 nucleotides are TGTGCCAGCATCCGGGGGGAAGGTGAAAAACTGTTTTTT. It is translated as CASIRGEGEKLFF.

This clonotype has at least ten counts. The rearrangement uses TRBV15 and TRBJ2-3; D unclear. V was shortened by 1 base and J by 7 bases, with 9 bases between the two germline ends. Germline CDR1 LNHNV, CDR2 YYDKDF (reference sequence). The CDR3 has 13 residues. This chain's CDR3 is CATSRVPSNTQYF. The CDR3 DNA sequence: TGTGCCACCAGCAGAGTTCCATCCAATACGCAGTATTTT.

The V and J genes are TRBV20-1 and TRBJ1-5; perhaps TRBD1 as D (6 bases). Looked up from germline, CDR1 is DFQATT and CDR2 is SNEGSKA (reference sequence). V was cut by 4 bases and J by 0 bases, with 13 bases left in between. The CDR3 is made up of 15 amino acids. CDR3 sequence (DNA): TGCAGTGCTACGGCAGGGGCCAATAGCAATCAGCCCCAGCATTTT. Its translation is CSATAGANSNQPQHF.

Note on this clonotype: A much larger clone differs by one base, so this may be a read error. This chain uses TRBV5-1 with TRBJ2-3, with TRBD2 identical over 7 bases. Germline loops: CDR1 SGHRS, CDR2 YFSETQ. This CDR3 contains 13 residues. Unmatched junction bases numbered 4, after V lost 3 bases and J lost 6 bases. The CDR3 region is CASSWEGSDTQYF. The DNA of the CDR3 is TGCGCCAGCAGCTGGGAGGGCTCCGATACGCAGTATTTT. Filled out from reference TRBV5-1 and TRBJ2-3, the complete variable domain reads KAGVTQTPRYLIKTRGQQVTLSCSPISGHRSVSWYQQTPGQGLQFLFEYFSETQRNKGNFPGRFSGRQFSNSRSEMNVSTLELGDSALYLCASSWEGSDTQYFGPGTRLTVL.

As for this clonotype: Possible read error: a much larger clone is one base away. V and J are TRBV24-1 and TRBJ2-3; the D call may be TRBD1 or TRBD2 (6 bases each). CDR1 is KGHDR and CDR2 is SFDVKD in the germline V gene. The CDR3 is 14 amino acids. CDR3 protein: CTTSVGGHKDTQYF. As DNA, the CDR3 is TGTACCACCAGTGTTGGGGGGCACAAAGATACGCAGTATTTT.

This chain links TRBV20-1 with TRBJ2-1; D not resolved. The V gene's germline CDR1 is DFQATT and CDR2 SNEGSKA (reference sequence). V lost 0 bases, J lost 8 bases, and 14 bases lay in between. The CDR3 spans 14 residues. CDR3 loop: CSARDMRRSDEQFF. The CDR3, as DNA: TGCAGTGCTAGAGATATGAGGAGAAGCGATGAGCAGTTCTTC.

The chain combines TRBV25-1 with TRBJ2-1; D not resolved. Per germline, CDR1 MGHDK and CDR2 SYGVNS. This CDR3 has 13 residues. The V end lost 3 bases, the J end lost 8 bases, and 11 bases lay between the germline ends. CDR3: CASSDFERYEQFF. As DNA, the CDR3 is TGTGCCAGCAGTGATTTCGAGCGCTATGAGCAGTTCTTC.

This clonotype was counted many times. This sequence joins TRBV6-5 and TRBJ2-1; a possible D gene is TRBD1 (6 bases). This CDR3 is built from 11 residues. Trimming shortened V by 11 bases and J by 10 bases, and 15 bases separated the two germline ends. Germline CDR1 MNHEY, CDR2 SVGAGI. The CDR3 loop is CALGEGTEQFF. The DNA of the CDR3 is TGTGCCCTGGGGGAAGGGACAGAGCAGTTCTTC.

Written as DNA, the CDR3 is TGTGCCAGCAGTCCCCGACGCGACAGGCCGAATGAGCAGTACTTC. This encodes CASSPRRDRPNEQYF. The rearrangement joins TRBV2 to TRBJ2-7; D might be TRBD1 (6 bases). Trimming took off 5 bases at V and 7 bases at J, with 21 bases between the two ends. This CDR3 region has 15 residues. Germline lookup yields CDR1 SNHLY and CDR2 FYNNEI. The whole variable domain, remainder taken from reference TRBV2 and TRBJ2-7, is EPEVTQTPSHQVTQMGQEVILRCVPISNHLYFYWYRQILGQKVEFLVSFYNNEISEKSEIFDDQFSVERPDGSNFTLKIRSTKLEDSAMYFCASSPRRDRPNEQYFGPGTRLTVT.

This clonotype was detected only a few times. The J gene is TRBJ2-2, the V gene TRBV20-1; 10 bases agree with TRBD1. In germline, CDR1 is DFQATT, CDR2 SNEGSKA (reference sequence). The J segment lost 8 bases and the V segment lost 0 bases, leaving 12 bases of the junction unmatched. The CDR3 consists of 17 residues. Written as DNA, the CDR3 is TGCAGTGCTAGAGAAATAGGGGACAGGGGCCAAGGAGGGGAGCTGTTTTTT. The encoded protein is CSAREIGDRGQGGELFF.

V gene TRBV19 combines with J gene TRBJ2-2, with TRBD2 matching 10 bases. J gave up 1 base and V 4 bases, and 3 bases lay outside the gene matches. Germline CDR1 reads LNHDA; CDR2 reads SQIVND (reference sequence). This CDR3 comprises 16 residues. CDR3 residues: CASSRASGRNTGELFF. The CDR3 DNA reads as TGTGCCAGTAGTAGGGCTAGCGGGAGGAACACCGGGGAGCTGTTTTTT.

This clonotype was observed a handful of times. This rearrangement joins TRBV7-2 to TRBJ2-3; 8 bases fit TRBD2. The germline CDR1 and CDR2 sequences are SGHTA and FQGNSA. The CDR3 has 14 amino acids. Trimming removed 4 bases from V and 9 bases from J; junction bases left unmatched: 9. CDR3 residues: CASSYQRGFETQYF. The DNA of the CDR3 is TGTGCCAGCAGCTACCAGCGGGGGTTCGAGACGCAGTATTTT.

In its sample, this clonotype was seen once. The chain couples TRBV28 to TRBJ2-5; 12 positions match TRBD2. J lost 4 bases, V lost 5 bases, and 5 bases had no gene match. This CDR3 has 15 amino acids. The germline V gene has CDR1 MDHEN and CDR2 SYDVKM. DNA of the CDR3: TGTGCCAGCAGTCGGACTAGCGGGGTTGTAGAGACCCAGTACTTC. Protein: CASSRTSGVVETQYF.

The V gene is TRBV5-1, the J gene TRBJ2-5; TRBD2 aligns across 9 bases. Trimming took 3 bases from V and 1 from J; bases not matched to a gene: 10. This CDR3 spans 17 amino acids. The germline V gene encodes CDR1 SGHRS and CDR2 YFSETQ. The CDR3 coding sequence is TGCGCCAGCAGCTCCGATATAGCGGGGGTGTTCCAAGAGACCCAGTACTTC. Translation gives CASSSDIAGVFQETQYF.